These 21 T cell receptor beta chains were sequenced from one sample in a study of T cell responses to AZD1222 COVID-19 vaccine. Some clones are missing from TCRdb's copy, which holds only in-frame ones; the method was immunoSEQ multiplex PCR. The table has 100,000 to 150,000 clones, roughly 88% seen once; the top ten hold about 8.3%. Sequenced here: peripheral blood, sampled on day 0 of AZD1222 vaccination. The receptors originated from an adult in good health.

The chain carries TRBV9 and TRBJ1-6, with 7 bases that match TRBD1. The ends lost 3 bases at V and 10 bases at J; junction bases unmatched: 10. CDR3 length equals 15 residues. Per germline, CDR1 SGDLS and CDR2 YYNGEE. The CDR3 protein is CASSGMGQTTSPLHF. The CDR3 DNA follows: TGTGCCAGCAGCGGGATGGGACAGACCACGTCACCCCTCCACTTT.

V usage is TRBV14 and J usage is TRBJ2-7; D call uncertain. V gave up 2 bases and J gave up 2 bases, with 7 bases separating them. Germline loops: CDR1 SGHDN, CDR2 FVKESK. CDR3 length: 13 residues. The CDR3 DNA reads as TGTGCCAGCAGCCAACTAATAACCTACGAGCAGTACTTC. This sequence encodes CASSQLITYEQYF. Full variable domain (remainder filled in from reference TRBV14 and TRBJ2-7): EAGVTQFPSHSVIEKGQTVTLRCDPISGHDNLYWYRRVMGKEIKFLLHFVKESKQDESGMPNNRFLAERTGGTYSTLKVQPAELEDSGVYFCASSQLITYEQYFGPGTRLTVT.

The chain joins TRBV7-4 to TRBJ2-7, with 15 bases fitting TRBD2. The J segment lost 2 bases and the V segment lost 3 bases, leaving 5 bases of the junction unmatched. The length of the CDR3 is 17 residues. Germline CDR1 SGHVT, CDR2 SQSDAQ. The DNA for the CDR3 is TGTGCCAGCAGCTTGGGACTAGCGGGAGGCGGCCCCTACGAGCAGTACTTC. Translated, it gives CASSLGLAGGGPYEQYF.

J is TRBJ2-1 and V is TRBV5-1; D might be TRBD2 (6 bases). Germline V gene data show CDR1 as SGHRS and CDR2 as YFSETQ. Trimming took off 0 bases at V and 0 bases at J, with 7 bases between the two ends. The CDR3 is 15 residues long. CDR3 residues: CASSLVADSYNEQFF. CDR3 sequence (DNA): TGCGCCAGCAGCTTGGTAGCGGACTCCTACAATGAGCAGTTCTTC.

CDR3 nucleotide sequence: TGTGCCAGTAAGACAGGGGGAGATACGCAGTATTTT. It is translated as CASKTGGDTQYF. The rearrangement uses TRBV6-6 and TRBJ2-3; 9 nucleotides match TRBD1. Germline loops: CDR1 MNHNY, CDR2 SVGAGI (reference sequence). The CDR3 runs 12 residues. The V segment lost 9 bases and the J segment 5 bases; nucleotides outside the gene matches: 3.

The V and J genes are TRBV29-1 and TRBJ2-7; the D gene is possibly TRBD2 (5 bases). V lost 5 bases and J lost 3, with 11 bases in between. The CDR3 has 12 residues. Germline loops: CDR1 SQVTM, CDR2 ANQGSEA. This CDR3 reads CSVFRENYEQYF. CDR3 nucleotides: TGCAGCGTTTTTCGGGAAAACTACGAGCAGTACTTC.

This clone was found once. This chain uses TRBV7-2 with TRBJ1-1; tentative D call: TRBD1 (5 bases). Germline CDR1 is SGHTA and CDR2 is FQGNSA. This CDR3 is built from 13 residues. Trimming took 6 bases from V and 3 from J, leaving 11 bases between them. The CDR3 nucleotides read TGTGCCAGCAGTTCGCAGGGAGACACTGAAGCTTTCTTT. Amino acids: CASSSQGDTEAFF.

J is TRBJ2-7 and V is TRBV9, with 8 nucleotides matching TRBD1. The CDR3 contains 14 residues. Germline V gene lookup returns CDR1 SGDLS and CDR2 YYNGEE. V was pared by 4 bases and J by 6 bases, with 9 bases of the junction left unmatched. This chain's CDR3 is CASSTGPTGGEQYF. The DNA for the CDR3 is TGTGCCAGCAGCACTGGACCTACAGGGGGCGAGCAGTACTTC.

CDR3 sequence (DNA): TGTGCCAGTAGTAGGGGACACAATCAGCCCCAGCATTTT. This encodes CASSRGHNQPQHF. The J gene is TRBJ1-5, the V gene TRBV19; tentative D call: TRBD1 (6 bases). There are 13 residues in the CDR3. The germline CDR1 and CDR2 sequences are LNHDA and SQIVND (reference sequence). V lost 4 bases and J lost 3, with 7 bases in between.

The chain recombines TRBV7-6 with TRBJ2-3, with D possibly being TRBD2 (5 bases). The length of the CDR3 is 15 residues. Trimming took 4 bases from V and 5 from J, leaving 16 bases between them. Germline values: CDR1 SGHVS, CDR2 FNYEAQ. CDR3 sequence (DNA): TGTGCCAGCAGCTCGGCGGACGGGAAACTAGATACGCAGTATTTT. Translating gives CASSSADGKLDTQYF.

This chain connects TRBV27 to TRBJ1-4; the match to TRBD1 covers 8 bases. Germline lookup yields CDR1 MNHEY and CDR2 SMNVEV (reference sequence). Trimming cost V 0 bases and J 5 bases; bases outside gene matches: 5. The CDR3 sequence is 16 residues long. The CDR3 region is CASSLSRGRRNEKLFF. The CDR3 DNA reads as TGTGCCAGCAGTTTATCCAGGGGGCGCAGGAATGAAAAACTGTTTTTT.

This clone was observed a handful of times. The CDR3 loop reads CASSLWRGASGRSYNEQFF. As DNA, the CDR3 is TGTGCCAGCAGCTTATGGCGGGGGGCGAGCGGGCGATCCTACAATGAGCAGTTCTTC. This chain links TRBV7-9 with TRBJ2-1, with 8 bases matching TRBD2. Trimming cost V 2 bases and J 1 base; bases outside gene matches: 13. Germline V gives CDR1 SEHNR, CDR2 FQNEAQ (reference sequence). The CDR3 runs 19 residues.

Here the CDR3 reads CASSQEHGGYTEAFF. The DNA for the CDR3 is TGTGCCAGCAGCCAAGAACACGGGGGGTACACTGAAGCTTTCTTT. This sequence joins TRBV3-1 (or the pseudogene TRBV3-2) and TRBJ1-1, with D possibly TRBD1 on 5 matching bases. This CDR3 spans 15 amino acids. The germline V and J ends were trimmed by 0 bases and 3 bases, with 11 bases remaining between them. The germline V gene encodes CDR1 LGHDT and CDR2 YNNKEL (reference sequence).

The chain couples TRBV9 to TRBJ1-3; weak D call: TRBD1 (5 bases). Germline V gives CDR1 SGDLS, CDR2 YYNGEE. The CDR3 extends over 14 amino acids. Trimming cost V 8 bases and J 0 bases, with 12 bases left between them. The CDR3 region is CASTRGTSGNTIYF. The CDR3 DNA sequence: TGTGCCAGTACTCGGGGGACCTCTGGAAACACCATATATTTT. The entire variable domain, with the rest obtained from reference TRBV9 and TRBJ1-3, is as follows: DSGVTQTPKHLITATGQRVTLRCSPRSGDLSVYWYQQSLDQGLQFLIQYYNGEERAKGNILERFSAQQFPDLHSELNLSSLELGDSALYFCASTRGTSGNTIYFGEGSWLTVV.

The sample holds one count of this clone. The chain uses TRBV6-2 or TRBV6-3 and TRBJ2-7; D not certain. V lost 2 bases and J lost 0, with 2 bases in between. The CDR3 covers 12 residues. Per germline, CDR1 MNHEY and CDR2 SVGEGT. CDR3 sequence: CASSYPSYEQYF. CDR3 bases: TGTGCCAGCAGTTACCCCTCCTACGAGCAGTACTTC.

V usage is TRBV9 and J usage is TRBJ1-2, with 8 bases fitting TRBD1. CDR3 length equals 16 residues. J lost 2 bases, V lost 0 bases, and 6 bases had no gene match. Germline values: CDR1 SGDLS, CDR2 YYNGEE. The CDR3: CASSVAWTGMNYGYTF. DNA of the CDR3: TGTGCCAGCAGCGTAGCTTGGACAGGGATGAACTATGGCTACACCTTC.

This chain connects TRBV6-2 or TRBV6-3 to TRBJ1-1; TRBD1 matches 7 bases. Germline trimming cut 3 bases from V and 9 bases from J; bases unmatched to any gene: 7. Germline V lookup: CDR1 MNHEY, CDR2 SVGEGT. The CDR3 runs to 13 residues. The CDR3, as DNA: TGTGCCAGCAGTTATCAACAGGGGTTACAAGCTTTCTTT. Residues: CASSYQQGLQAFF.

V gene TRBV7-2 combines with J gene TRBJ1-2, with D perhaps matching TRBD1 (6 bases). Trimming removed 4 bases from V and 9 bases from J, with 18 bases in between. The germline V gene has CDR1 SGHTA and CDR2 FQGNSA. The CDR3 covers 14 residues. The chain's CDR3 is CASSSPDRLYSYTF. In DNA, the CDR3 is TGTGCCAGCAGCTCACCCGACAGGTTGTATAGCTACACCTTC.

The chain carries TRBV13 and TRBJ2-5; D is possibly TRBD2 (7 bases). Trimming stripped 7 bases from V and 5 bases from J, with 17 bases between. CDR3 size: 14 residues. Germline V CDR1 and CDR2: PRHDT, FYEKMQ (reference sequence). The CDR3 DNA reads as TGTGCCAGCACCTACGGGCGGGGGCCTGAGACCCAGTACTTC. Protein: CASTYGRGPETQYF.

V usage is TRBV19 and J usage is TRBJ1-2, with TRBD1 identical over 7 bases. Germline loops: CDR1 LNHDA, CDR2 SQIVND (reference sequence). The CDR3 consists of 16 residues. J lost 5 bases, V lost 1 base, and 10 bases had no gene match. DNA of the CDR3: TGTGCCAGTAGTATAGGCGCAGGGGGACAAGAATATGGCTACACCTTC. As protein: CASSIGAGGQEYGYTF.

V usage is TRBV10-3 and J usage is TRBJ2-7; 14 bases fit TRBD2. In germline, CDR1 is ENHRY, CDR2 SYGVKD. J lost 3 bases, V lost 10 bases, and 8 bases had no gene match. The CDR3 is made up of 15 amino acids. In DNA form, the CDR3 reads TGTGCCACCGCCGATGGACTAGCGGGGGGCTACGAGCAGTACTTC. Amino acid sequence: CATADGLAGGYEQYF.